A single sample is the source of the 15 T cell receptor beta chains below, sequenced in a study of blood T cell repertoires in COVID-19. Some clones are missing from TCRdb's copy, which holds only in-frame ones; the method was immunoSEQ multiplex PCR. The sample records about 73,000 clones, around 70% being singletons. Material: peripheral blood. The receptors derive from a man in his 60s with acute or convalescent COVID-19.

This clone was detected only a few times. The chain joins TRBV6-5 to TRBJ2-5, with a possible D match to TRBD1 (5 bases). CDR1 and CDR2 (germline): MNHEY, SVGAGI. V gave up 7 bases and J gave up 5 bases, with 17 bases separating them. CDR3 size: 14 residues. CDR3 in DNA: TGTGCCAGCACTCCGACAGACAGCTGGGAGACCCAGTACTTC. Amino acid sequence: CASTPTDSWETQYF.

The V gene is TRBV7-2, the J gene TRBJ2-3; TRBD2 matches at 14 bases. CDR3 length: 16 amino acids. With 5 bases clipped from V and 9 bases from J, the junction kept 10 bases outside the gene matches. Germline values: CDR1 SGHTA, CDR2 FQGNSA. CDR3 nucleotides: TGTGCCAGCAGCCCCGGGACTAGCGGGGGAACAAAAACGCAGTATTTT. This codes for CASSPGTSGGTKTQYF.

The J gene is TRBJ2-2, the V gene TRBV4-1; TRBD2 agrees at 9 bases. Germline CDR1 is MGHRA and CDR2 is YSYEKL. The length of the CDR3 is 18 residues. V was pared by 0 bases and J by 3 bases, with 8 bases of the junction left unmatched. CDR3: CASSQEASGGLDTGELFF. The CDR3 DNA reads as TGCGCCAGCAGCCAAGAAGCCAGCGGGGGGCTGGACACCGGGGAGCTGTTTTTT.

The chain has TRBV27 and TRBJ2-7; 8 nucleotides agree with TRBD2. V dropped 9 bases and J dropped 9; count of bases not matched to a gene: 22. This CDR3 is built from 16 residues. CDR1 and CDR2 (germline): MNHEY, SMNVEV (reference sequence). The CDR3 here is CASRISAGREGRGQYF. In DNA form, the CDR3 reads TGTGCCAGTCGAATTTCGGCGGGACGGGAGGGACGTGGGCAGTACTTC.

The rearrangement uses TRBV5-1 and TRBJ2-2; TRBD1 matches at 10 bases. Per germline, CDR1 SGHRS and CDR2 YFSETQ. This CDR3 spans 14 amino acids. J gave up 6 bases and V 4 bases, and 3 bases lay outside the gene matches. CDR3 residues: CASSRQGASGELFF. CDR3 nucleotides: TGCGCCAGCAGCCGACAGGGGGCCTCCGGGGAGCTGTTTTTT. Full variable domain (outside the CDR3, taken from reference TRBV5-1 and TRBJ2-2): KAGVTQTPRYLIKTRGQQVTLSCSPISGHRSVSWYQQTPGQGLQFLFEYFSETQRNKGNFPGRFSGRQFSNSRSEMNVSTLELGDSALYLCASSRQGASGELFFGEGSRLTVL.

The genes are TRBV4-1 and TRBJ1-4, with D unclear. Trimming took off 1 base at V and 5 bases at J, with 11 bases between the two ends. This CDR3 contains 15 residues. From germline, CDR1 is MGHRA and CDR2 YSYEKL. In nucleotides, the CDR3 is TGCGCCAGCAGCCAAGGTATCCGGGGAAATGAAAAACTGTTTTTT. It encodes CASSQGIRGNEKLFF.

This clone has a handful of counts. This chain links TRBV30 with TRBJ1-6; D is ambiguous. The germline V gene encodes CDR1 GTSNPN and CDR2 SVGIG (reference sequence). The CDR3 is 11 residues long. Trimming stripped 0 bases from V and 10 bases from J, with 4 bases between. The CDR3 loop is CAWSVVSPLHF. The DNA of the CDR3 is TGTGCCTGGAGTGTCGTCTCACCCCTCCACTTT.

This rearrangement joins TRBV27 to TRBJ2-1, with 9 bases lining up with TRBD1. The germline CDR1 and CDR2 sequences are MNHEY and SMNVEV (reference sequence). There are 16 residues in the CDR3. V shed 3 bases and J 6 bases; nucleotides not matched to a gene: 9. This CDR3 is CASSFVHGTGSNEQFF. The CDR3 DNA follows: TGTGCCAGCAGTTTTGTCCATGGGACAGGGTCCAATGAGCAGTTCTTC.

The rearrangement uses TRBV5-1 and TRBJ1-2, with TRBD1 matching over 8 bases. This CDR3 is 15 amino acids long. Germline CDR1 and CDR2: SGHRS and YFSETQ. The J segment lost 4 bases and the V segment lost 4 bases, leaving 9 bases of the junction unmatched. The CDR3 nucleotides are TGCGCCAGCAGCGTACTCCCACAGGGGGGCTATGGCTACACCTTC. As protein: CASSVLPQGGYGYTF.

The CDR3 region is CASSTGSWETQYF. The CDR3 DNA reads TGTGCCAGCAGCACAGGGAGTTGGGAGACCCAGTACTTC. The chain has TRBV6-5 and TRBJ2-5; possible D gene TRBD1, 6 bases. The CDR3 sequence is 13 residues long. V was pared by 6 bases and J by 5 bases, with 13 bases between. The germline CDR1 and CDR2 sequences are MNHEY and SVGAGI.

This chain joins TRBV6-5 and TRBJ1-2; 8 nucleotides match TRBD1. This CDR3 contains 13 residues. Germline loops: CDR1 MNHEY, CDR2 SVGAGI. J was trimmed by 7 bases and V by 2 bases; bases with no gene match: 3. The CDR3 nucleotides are TGTGCCAGCAGTTACCAGGGGGCGCCTGGCTACACCTTC. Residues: CASSYQGAPGYTF.

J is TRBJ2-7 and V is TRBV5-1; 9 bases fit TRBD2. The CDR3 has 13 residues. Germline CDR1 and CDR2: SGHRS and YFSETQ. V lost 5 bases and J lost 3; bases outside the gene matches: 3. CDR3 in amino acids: CASRASGNYEQYF. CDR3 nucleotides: TGCGCCAGCAGGGCTAGCGGGAACTACGAGCAGTACTTC.

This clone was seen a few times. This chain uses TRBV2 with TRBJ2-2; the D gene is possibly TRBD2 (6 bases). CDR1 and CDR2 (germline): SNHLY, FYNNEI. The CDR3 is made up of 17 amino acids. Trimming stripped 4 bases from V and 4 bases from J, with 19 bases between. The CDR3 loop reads CASSVGPLGGSTGELFF. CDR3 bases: TGTGCCAGCAGTGTTGGCCCCCTGGGGGGTAGCACCGGGGAGCTGTTTTTT.

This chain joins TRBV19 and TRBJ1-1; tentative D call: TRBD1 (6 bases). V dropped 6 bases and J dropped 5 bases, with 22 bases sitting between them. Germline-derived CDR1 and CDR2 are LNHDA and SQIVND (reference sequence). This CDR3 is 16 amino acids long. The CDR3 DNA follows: TGTGCCAGTAGCCAAGTGCGGGGGGCGGTAAGAACTGAAGCTTTCTTT. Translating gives CASSQVRGAVRTEAFF.

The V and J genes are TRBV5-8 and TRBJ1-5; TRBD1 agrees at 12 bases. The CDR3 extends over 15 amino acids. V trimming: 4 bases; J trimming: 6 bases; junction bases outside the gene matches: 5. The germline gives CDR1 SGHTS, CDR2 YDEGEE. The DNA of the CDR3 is TGTGCCAGCAGCCCGGGGACAGGGGGCACTCAGCCCCAGCATTTT. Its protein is CASSPGTGGTQPQHF.